Below, 30 T cell receptor beta chains from the same sample are listed, as sequenced in a study of shared clonotypes between healthy human individuals. Here immunoSEQ multiplex PCR was the method, and the copy in TCRdb shows in-frame clones only, minus some. This table holds about 2.4 million clones, approximately 94% found once. The specimen sequenced was naive CD4+ T cells sorted from blood. The subset here: CD45RA+ positively selected. Receptors were obtained from a man younger than 35 in good health.

The CDR3 protein is CASSPPRVQETQYF. The CDR3 nucleotides are TGTGCCAGCAGCCCCCCCCGGGTACAAGAGACCCAGTACTTC. The V gene is TRBV7-2, the J gene TRBJ2-5; the D is unclear. Trimming cost V 5 bases and J 2 bases, with 12 bases left between them. From germline, CDR1 is SGHTA and CDR2 FQGNSA. This CDR3 is built from 14 residues.

The chain combines TRBV6-6 with TRBJ1-5; D perhaps matches TRBD1 (6 bases). V was clipped by 2 bases and J by 4 bases, with 9 bases between them. The CDR3 is made up of 14 amino acids. Germline values: CDR1 MNHNY, CDR2 SVGAGI (reference sequence). The chain's CDR3 is CASSYTQGNQPQHF. The CDR3 DNA reads as TGTGCCAGCAGTTACACCCAGGGGAATCAGCCCCAGCATTTT.

The chain employs TRBV27 and TRBJ1-1, with 8 bases that match TRBD1. Per the germline V gene, CDR1 is MNHEY and CDR2 is SMNVEV (reference sequence). The CDR3 covers 14 residues. V trimming: 5 bases; J trimming: 6 bases; junction bases outside the gene matches: 8. The CDR3 region is CASSLRQGRSEAFF. The CDR3 DNA reads TGTGCCAGCAGTCTAAGACAGGGGAGGTCTGAAGCTTTCTTT.

The rearrangement links TRBV18 to TRBJ1-2, with 10 bases fitting TRBD1. Trimming at V came to 3 bases and at J to 8 bases, leaving 9 bases not matched to a gene. Germline V gives CDR1 KGHSH, CDR2 LQKENI. There are 15 residues in the CDR3. This CDR3 is CASSPERQGASGYTF. The CDR3 DNA follows: TGTGCCAGCTCACCCGAAAGACAGGGGGCGAGCGGCTACACCTTC.

V gene TRBV11-2 combines with J gene TRBJ2-7; D assignment may be TRBD1 or TRBD2 (6 bases each). V was cut by 4 bases and J by 3 bases, with 16 bases left in between. From germline, CDR1 is SGHAT and CDR2 FQNNGV. The CDR3 spans 15 residues. DNA for the CDR3: TGTGCCAGCAGCTCCCTTGGGGGGCCTCTCTACGAGCAGTACTTC. The encoded protein is CASSSLGGPLYEQYF.

This chain links TRBV5-1 with TRBJ2-2; 9 bases map to TRBD2. The germline CDR1 and CDR2 sequences are SGHRS and YFSETQ. The CDR3 is made up of 17 amino acids. V shed 4 bases and J 6 bases; nucleotides not matched to a gene: 13. CDR3 nucleotide sequence: TGCGCCAGCAGCCGGTACTCGCGGGGGGGCCGATCCGGGGAGCTGTTTTTT. This encodes CASSRYSRGGRSGELFF.

The chain couples TRBV7-2 to TRBJ1-2, with 9 bases identical to TRBD1. The CDR3 is 14 amino acids. Germline assignment: CDR1 SGHTA and CDR2 FQGNSA. J lost 7 bases, V lost 4 bases, and 7 bases had no gene match. The CDR3: CASSWGQGTGGYTF. In nucleotides, the CDR3 is TGTGCCAGCAGCTGGGGACAGGGAACAGGTGGCTACACCTTC.

V usage is TRBV5-4 and J usage is TRBJ1-1; D remains unclear. Germline loops: CDR1 SGHNT, CDR2 YYREEE (reference sequence). Trimming stripped 4 bases from V and 2 bases from J, with 12 bases between. The CDR3 runs 14 residues. The CDR3 protein is CASSLPNLNTEAFF. CDR3 nucleotides: TGTGCCAGCAGCCTCCCAAATCTTAACACTGAAGCTTTCTTT.

The rearrangement links TRBV7-8 to TRBJ2-5; D not resolved. Germline CDR1 and CDR2: SGHVS and FQNEAQ. The CDR3 extends over 12 amino acids. Trimming took 1 base from V and 5 from J, leaving 5 bases between them. In nucleotides, the CDR3 is TGTGCCAGCAGCTTAGTGGTGGAGACCCAGTACTTC. Its protein is CASSLVVETQYF. Together with reference TRBV7-8 and TRBJ2-5, the CDR3 gives the full variable domain: GAGVSQSPRYKVAKRGQDVALRCDPISGHVSLFWYQQALGQGPEFLTYFQNEAQLDKSGLPSDRFFAERPEGSVSTLKIQRTQQEDSAVYLCASSLVVETQYFGPGTRLLVL.

This chain links TRBV19 with TRBJ2-7; TRBD1 is a possible D gene (5 bases). Germline lookup yields CDR1 LNHDA and CDR2 SQIVND (reference sequence). V was shortened by 5 bases and J by 2 bases, with 10 bases between the two germline ends. This CDR3 is 13 amino acids long. As DNA, the CDR3 is TGTGCCAGTAGTCTAAGGGGTACCTACGAGCAGTACTTC. Translation: CASSLRGTYEQYF. The full variable domain, rest sourced from reference TRBV19 and TRBJ2-7, is DGGITQSPKYLFRKEGQNVTLSCEQNLNHDAMYWYRQDPGQGLRLIYYSQIVNDFQKGDIAEGYSVSREKKESFPLTVTSAQKNPTAFYLCASSLRGTYEQYFGPGTRLTVT.

This sequence joins TRBV18 and TRBJ2-1; D gene unclear. Germline loops: CDR1 KGHSH, CDR2 LQKENI. With 3 bases removed from V and 0 bases from J, the gap between germline ends came to 12 bases. This CDR3 is built from 16 residues. CDR3 region: CASSPFKLNSYNEQFF. DNA for the CDR3: TGTGCCAGCTCACCGTTTAAACTGAACTCCTACAATGAGCAGTTCTTC.

As concerns this clone: The same CDR3 can be traced to other DNA sequences in this sample. The CDR3 loop reads CASSSGQGNSPLHF. CDR3 sequence (DNA): TGTGCCAGCAGTTCGGGACAGGGGAATTCACCCCTCCACTTT. The chain carries TRBV28 and TRBJ1-6; 10 nucleotides align to TRBD1. This CDR3 spans 14 amino acids. Germline V CDR1 and CDR2: MDHEN, SYDVKM. J gave up 7 bases and V 4 bases, and 1 base lay outside the gene matches.

Concerning this clone itself: The same CDR3 arises from other DNA sequences in this sample as well. V gene TRBV2 combines with J gene TRBJ2-7; D perhaps matches TRBD2 (5 bases). V lost 4 bases and J 1 base, leaving 5 bases between the germline ends. The CDR3 length is 12 residues. The germline CDR1 and CDR2 sequences are SNHLY and FYNNEI. CDR3 bases: TGTGCCAGCAGTGGGGAGTCCTACGAGCAGTACTTC. Translating gives CASSGESYEQYF.

V gene TRBV29-1 combines with J gene TRBJ2-3; 9 bases are a match to TRBD1. CDR1 and CDR2 from the germline V gene are SQVTM and ANQGSEA. The J segment lost 6 bases and the V segment lost 5 bases, leaving 12 bases of the junction unmatched. This CDR3 spans 15 amino acids. CDR3 region: CSVSLDRGTRDTQYF. The CDR3, as DNA: TGCAGCGTTAGTTTGGACAGGGGAACCCGGGATACGCAGTATTTT.

The V and J genes are TRBV6-6 and TRBJ2-1; 8 nucleotides match TRBD2. The length of the CDR3 is 16 residues. The trim removed 6 bases at V and 2 bases at J, leaving 9 bases unmatched. CDR1 is MNHNY, CDR2 SVGAGI, per germline (reference sequence). Written as DNA, the CDR3 is TGTGCCAGCAGAGGGTACTTAGCGGGGCCCTACAATGAGCAGTTCTTC. Residues: CASRGYLAGPYNEQFF.

This rearrangement joins TRBV27 to TRBJ1-6; the match to TRBD1 covers 8 bases. Germline loops: CDR1 MNHEY, CDR2 SMNVEV (reference sequence). The junction had 9 bases not matched to a gene; V was cut back by 5 bases and J by 9 bases. The CDR3 length is 15 residues. CDR3 residues: CASSARDRPTSPLHF. DNA of the CDR3: TGTGCCAGCAGTGCACGGGACAGGCCGACTTCACCCCTCCACTTT.

This clone was picked up one time. The CDR3 reads CASSLEGPKISGANVLTF. The DNA for the CDR3 is TGTGCCAGCAGCTTAGAAGGACCGAAAATTTCTGGGGCCAACGTCCTGACTTTC. This chain links TRBV7-2 with TRBJ2-6; no firm D call. Per the germline V gene, CDR1 is SGHTA and CDR2 is FQGNSA. The V end lost 1 base, the J end lost 1 base, and 14 bases lay between the germline ends. The CDR3 length is 18 residues.

The chain links TRBV9 to TRBJ2-5, with D possibly being TRBD2 (5 bases). From germline, CDR1 is SGDLS and CDR2 YYNGEE. V dropped 6 bases and J dropped 5 bases, with 23 bases sitting between them. The CDR3 has 16 residues. The CDR3 DNA follows: TGTGCCAGCACCCCAAGAGGGAATTGGGGAGCGGAGACCCAGTACTTC. This gives the protein CASTPRGNWGAETQYF.

The sample holds a few counts of this clone. The rearrangement links TRBV28 to TRBJ2-1; TRBD2 aligns across 7 bases. V gave up 3 bases and J gave up 7 bases; unmatched junction bases: 3. Germline-derived CDR1 and CDR2 are MDHEN and SYDVKM. The CDR3 totals 13 residues. The CDR3: CASSLGAGNEQFF. CDR3 bases: TGTGCCAGCAGTTTGGGAGCGGGGAATGAGCAGTTCTTC.

As concerns this clone: Distinct nucleotide sequences in the sample also encode this CDR3. The J gene is TRBJ2-7, the V gene TRBV2; D is possibly TRBD1 (5 bases). Trimming shortened V by 3 bases and J by 4 bases, and 7 bases separated the two germline ends. This CDR3 has 12 amino acids. CDR1 and CDR2 (germline): SNHLY, FYNNEI. In DNA form, the CDR3 reads TGTGCCAGCAGTGAGCAGGGATACGAGCAGTACTTC. Its protein is CASSEQGYEQYF.

Concerning this clone itself: This same CDR3 is encoded by further DNA sequences in the sample. The CDR3 bases are TGTGCCAGCAGCCTCGGGAGTTTGGAGACCCAGTACTTC. This sequence encodes CASSLGSLETQYF. The J gene is TRBJ2-5, the V gene TRBV7-2; TRBD2 is a possible D gene (6 bases). The CDR3 is made up of 13 amino acids. Per the germline V gene, CDR1 is SGHTA and CDR2 is FQGNSA. V lost 5 bases to trimming and J lost 5 bases, with 12 bases between them.

This chain joins TRBV7-3 and TRBJ2-7; 10 bases line up with TRBD1. The CDR3 consists of 15 residues. V lost 5 bases and J lost 1; bases outside the gene matches: 5. CDR1 and CDR2 from the germline V gene are SGHTA and FQGTGA. The CDR3 DNA sequence: TGTGCCAGCAGCCTGACAGGGGGCCTTTCCTACGAGCAGTACTTC. This translates into CASSLTGGLSYEQYF.

Written as DNA, the CDR3 is TGTGCCAGCAGCTTCGGGACAGTTGGAACAGGTGAAGCTTTCTTT. This gives the protein CASSFGTVGTGEAFF. The J gene is TRBJ1-1, the V gene TRBV7-2; 7 nucleotides line up with TRBD1. Trimming at V came to 3 bases and at J to 7 bases, leaving 11 bases not matched to a gene. Germline-derived CDR1 and CDR2 are SGHTA and FQGNSA. This CDR3 comprises 15 residues. The full variable domain, with the rest looked up from reference TRBV7-2 and TRBJ1-1, is GAGVSQSPSNKVTEKGKDVELRCDPISGHTALYWYRQSLGQGLEFLIYFQGNSAPDKSGLPSDRFSAERTGGSVSTLTIQRTQQEDSAVYLCASSFGTVGTGEAFFGQGTRLTVV.

The chain joins TRBV6-7 to TRBJ2-1, with 8 bases aligning to TRBD2. TRBV6-7 qualifies as an ORF whose function is uncertain. The CDR3 runs to 14 residues. J lost 5 bases, V lost 5 bases, and 5 bases had no gene match. The CDR3: CASSPGLVDNEQFF. As DNA, the CDR3 is TGTGCCAGCAGTCCGGGACTAGTAGACAATGAGCAGTTCTTC.

This chain joins TRBV6-6 and TRBJ2-7; 10 bases fit TRBD2. This CDR3 has 14 amino acids. The germline gives CDR1 MNHNY, CDR2 SVGAGI (reference sequence). The junction had 7 bases not matched to a gene; V was cut back by 10 bases and J by 1 base. CDR3 loop: CAIRSGGASYEQYF. Here the CDR3 DNA reads TGTGCCATACGGAGCGGGGGGGCTTCCTACGAGCAGTACTTC.

The V and J genes are TRBV5-4 and TRBJ2-3, with TRBD2 matching 13 bases. Germline CDR1 reads SGHNT; CDR2 reads YYREEE (reference sequence). CDR3 length equals 16 residues. J lost 3 bases, V lost 3 bases, and 4 bases had no gene match. This CDR3 reads CASSSLAGGPTDTQYF. The CDR3 region has the DNA TGTGCCAGCAGCTCACTAGCGGGAGGGCCGACAGATACGCAGTATTTT.

This chain uses TRBV30 with TRBJ1-1, with no clear D. Trimming shortened V by 3 bases and J by 0 bases, and 8 bases separated the two germline ends. Germline V lookup: CDR1 GTSNPN, CDR2 SVGIG (reference sequence). This CDR3 comprises 13 residues. CDR3 coding DNA: TGTGCCTGGAGGCAGGCACTGAACACTGAAGCTTTCTTT. It specifies CAWRQALNTEAFF.

The genes are TRBV7-2 and TRBJ1-2; D is possibly TRBD1 (6 bases). The CDR3 is made up of 18 amino acids. Germline V CDR1 and CDR2: SGHTA, FQGNSA. With 5 bases removed from V and 2 bases from J, the gap between germline ends came to 24 bases. CDR3 sequence reads: CASSQGGAGLLLNYGYTF. CDR3 sequence (DNA): TGTGCCAGCAGCCAAGGGGGGGCAGGGCTACTCCTCAACTATGGCTACACCTTC. The entire variable domain, with the rest obtained from reference TRBV7-2 and TRBJ1-2, is as follows: GAGVSQSPSNKVTEKGKDVELRCDPISGHTALYWYRQSLGQGLEFLIYFQGNSAPDKSGLPSDRFSAERTGGSVSTLTIQRTQQEDSAVYLCASSQGGAGLLLNYGYTFGSGTRLTVV.

The chain is built from TRBV7-9 and TRBJ1-1; 7 nucleotides line up with TRBD1. After removal of 5 bases from V and 0 bases from J, the junction contained 12 bases not matched to a gene. The germline CDR1 and CDR2 sequences are SEHNR and FQNEAQ (reference sequence). The CDR3 extends over 17 amino acids. CDR3 DNA sequence: TGTGCCAGCAGCCCATGGGCGAGGGGGCTGCTGAACACTGAAGCTTTCTTT. Its protein is CASSPWARGLLNTEAFF. Full variable domain (missing parts from reference TRBV7-9 and TRBJ1-1): DTGVSQNPRHKITKRGQNVTFRCDPISEHNRLYWYRQTLGQGPEFLTYFQNEAQLEKSRLLSDRFSAERPKGSFSTLEIQRTEQGDSAMYLCASSPWARGLLNTEAFFGQGTRLTVV.

This chain uses TRBV5-1 with TRBJ2-1, with D possibly TRBD2 on 7 matching bases. Germline values: CDR1 SGHRS, CDR2 YFSETQ. The CDR3 is made up of 14 amino acids. Trimming shortened V by 6 bases and J by 8 bases, and 18 bases separated the two germline ends. DNA for the CDR3: TGCGCCAGCACCCTACAGGGAGGGTCACATGAGCAGTTCTTC. Translating gives CASTLQGGSHEQFF.